Each of the 2 T cell receptor beta chains below was sequenced from the same sample in a study of blood T cells in healthy people across ages. Next came a second PCR, run for about 6 to 12 cycles, which used a sample-barcoded 5' primer along with a J-beta primer mix. TCRdb recomputed calls from the 5' RACE reads with MiXCR, one row per CDR3 protein. The sample has about 970,000 distinct CDR3 sequences; 51% are singletons. The specimen sequenced was blood. Receptor source: a woman aged 60-75 years in good health.

To note about this clonotype: One end of the junction varies from germline; a read error may be responsible. In DNA form, the CDR3 reads TGTGCCAGCGGTTTATGGTCTAGCGGACTAGAGCAGTACTTC. Residues: CASGLWSSGLEQYF. The rearrangement links TRBV27 to TRBJ2-7; the match to TRBD2 covers 7 bases. From germline, CDR1 is MNHEY and CDR2 SMNVEV (reference sequence). The CDR3 length is 14 residues.

This clonotype was recorded a few times. V usage is TRBV5-1 and J usage is TRBJ2-7; TRBD1 agrees at 9 bases. The CDR3 contains 16 residues. The V gene's germline CDR1 is SGHRS and CDR2 YFSETQ. The ends lost 0 bases at V and 4 bases at J; junction bases unmatched: 8. The chain's CDR3 is CASSLGPGQGGYEQYF. As DNA, the CDR3 is TGCGCCAGCAGCTTGGGTCCGGGACAGGGAGGTTACGAGCAGTACTTC.